A selection of T cell receptor beta chains follows, all from one sample in a study of T cells after yellow fever vaccination. TCRdb called the 5' RACE reads again in MiXCR, with one record for every CDR3 protein. The repertoire consists of under 550,000 distinct CDR3 sequences, with about a fifth occurring once and the leading ten covering about 17%. The sample consisted of PBMCs, taken 20 to 25 days after the first yellow fever vaccination. Receptor source: a man aged 18 to 30 who received the YFV17D yellow fever vaccine. The CDR3 runs from the conserved cysteine through the conserved F or W. A D gene is named only where the DNA matches it firmly.

TRBJ2-5	TRBV28	-	CASSSGGTWGSFETQYF
TRBJ2-7	TRBV6-1	-	CASSPTGTKYAREQYF
TRBJ1-1	TRBV6-1	-	CATQGSYTEAFF
TRBJ2-3	TRBV4-1	TRBD2	CASSSTTWPTSGGRGTDTQYF
TRBJ2-2	TRBV10-3	-	CAIRETSGRSTGELFF
TRBJ1-2	TRBV7-9	-	CASSSAAHYGYTF
TRBJ2-3	TRBV27	-	CASSPLGRGAITSTDTQYF
TRBJ2-4	TRBV9	-	CASWGVTIQYF
TRBJ2-1	TRBV13	-	CASSLVVPSEQFF
TRBJ2-7	TRBV11-1	TRBD2	CASSFRTSGGAHEQYF
TRBJ2-1	TRBV11-1	TRBD2	CASSFSGGSSYNEQFF
TRBJ2-1	TRBV9	-	CASSVAGTRDEQFF
TRBJ2-2	TRBV29-1	-	CSVGANTGELFF
TRBJ1-1	TRBV5-1	-	CASSPSLTAEAFF
TRBJ1-5	TRBV5-6	-	CASSLKQYSNQPQHF
TRBJ2-1	TRBV11-2	TRBD1	CASSLVVASGGIHEQFF
TRBJ2-3	TRBV9	-	CASSVDGQFTDTQYF
TRBJ2-4	TRBV20-1	-	CSYRAPRNIQYF
TRBJ2-5	TRBV5-1	-	CASSLGLVPRETQYF
TRBJ2-6	TRBV6-1	-	CASSEGPGSGANVLTF
TRBJ2-7	TRBV4-1	-	CASSLTVGETYEQYF
TRBJ2-3	TRBV5-6	-	CASSLVLQGFTDTQYF
TRBJ1-1	TRBV7-5	-	CISVPEASRTGLDTEAFF
TRBJ2-3	TRBV7-3	TRBD2	CASSSIGGVDTQYF
TRBJ2-5	TRBV25-1	-	CASSAGTHRETQYF
TRBJ2-1	TRBV5-1	-	CASSTLTGWNEQFF
TRBJ2-5	TRBV5-1	-	CASSLVEGSVETQYF
TRBJ2-7	TRBV11-1	TRBD1	CASSLNRGAPYEQYF
TRBJ2-2	TRBV15	-	CATRPGGTGELFF
TRBJ1-2	TRBV12-3/TRBV12-4	TRBD1	CASSSRQGDGYTF
TRBJ2-1	TRBV11-1	-	CASSPTGRRFSDEQFF
TRBJ2-5	TRBV4-2	TRBD1	CASSQGTGGWETQYF
TRBJ2-1	TRBV4-3	-	CAAPPSWVYEQFF
TRBJ2-5	TRBV10-3	-	CAPRGAEPQETQYF
TRBJ2-7	TRBV19	-	CASSIVPWDEQYF
TRBJ1-1	TRBV20-1	-	CSARYYIRPSTEAFF
TRBJ1-5	TRBV7-2	-	CASSPHISQPQHF
TRBJ2-1	TRBV5-6	-	CASTGYNEQFF
TRBJ2-5	TRBV12-3/TRBV12-4	TRBD1	CASSPRRNGTADETQYF
TRBJ2-2	TRBV2	-	CASSDSGTGELFF
TRBJ2-6	TRBV12-3/TRBV12-4	-	CASSDRTASGANVLTF
TRBJ1-2	TRBV28	-	CASRSGGNYGYTF